A single sample gave rise to the 21 T cell receptor beta chains below, sequenced in a study of blood T cell repertoires in COVID-19 (dated by TCRdb to 2019 to 2021). The library was generated by the immunoSEQ multiplex PCR assay. TCRdb re-hosts the immuneACCESS table, in-frame sequences only. Its copies lack some clones; in the studies checked, an unresolved V gene accounts for under half of them, and the cause for the rest is not known. Present in this sample are approximately 110,000 clones, under 90% of which were seen just once. The ten largest clones take up 5.5% to 8.5% of the sample. The sample consisted of peripheral blood. The source is a woman aged 45-60 years with acute or convalescent COVID-19.

This clone was counted many times. This chain connects TRBV27 to TRBJ1-1; 7 positions agree with TRBD1. Germline V CDR1 and CDR2: MNHEY, SMNVEV (reference sequence). J lost 2 bases, V lost 6 bases, and 15 bases had no gene match. The CDR3 runs to 17 residues. CDR3 sequence reads: CASSFLPGQRINTEAFF. The CDR3 DNA sequence: TGTGCCAGCAGCTTCCTCCCGGGACAGAGAATTAACACTGAAGCTTTCTTT.

The chain recombines TRBV28 with TRBJ2-7; 8 bases agree with TRBD2. Germline V gene sequence: CDR1 MDHEN, CDR2 SYDVKM. The trim removed 5 bases at V and 6 bases at J, leaving 9 bases unmatched. This CDR3 has 14 amino acids. CDR3 residues: CASSTPGGAGEQYF. The CDR3 region has the DNA TGTGCCAGCAGTACTCCGGGGGGGGCAGGCGAGCAGTACTTC.

The rearrangement uses TRBV28 and TRBJ2-7; 7 nucleotides agree with TRBD1. Germline V gives CDR1 MDHEN, CDR2 SYDVKM. Losses at the gene ends were 6 bases for V and 2 bases for J; bases not matched to a gene: 7. This CDR3 spans 14 amino acids. DNA of the CDR3: TGTGCCAGCAGACGGGACAGCCTTACCTACGAGCAGTACTTC. This gives the protein CASRRDSLTYEQYF.

V and J are TRBV30 and TRBJ1-5; no clear D gene. V was pared by 0 bases and J by 7 bases, with 10 bases between. The germline V gene has CDR1 GTSNPN and CDR2 SVGIG (reference sequence). This CDR3 is 13 amino acids long. CDR3 sequence: CAWSVRERQPQHF. CDR3 nucleotides: TGTGCCTGGAGTGTACGGGAACGGCAGCCCCAGCATTTT. The complete variable domain, with remaining parts taken from reference TRBV30 and TRBJ1-5, reads SQTIHQWPATLVQPVGSPLSLECTVEGTSNPNLYWYRQAAGRGLQLLFYSVGIGQISSEVPQNLSASRPQDRQFILSSKKLLLSDSGFYLCAWSVRERQPQHFGDGTRLSIL.

This chain connects TRBV19 to TRBJ1-2, with D perhaps TRBD1 (6 bases). V lost 3 bases, J lost 5 bases, and 10 bases lay in between. From germline, CDR1 is LNHDA and CDR2 SQIVND (reference sequence). The CDR3 covers 13 residues. Here the CDR3 DNA reads TGTGCCAGTAGTATGGGGGCAGCTTATGGCTACACCTTC. Amino acid sequence: CASSMGAAYGYTF.

The V and J genes are TRBV12-5 and TRBJ1-1, with a weak D call TRBD1 (6 bases). Between the trimmed V and J ends, which lost 0 bases and 11 bases, there was a span of 16 bases. CDR3 length equals 14 residues. Germline lookup yields CDR1 LGHNT and CDR2 FRNRAP. CDR3 amino acids: CASGLVQLGGKAFF. CDR3 DNA: TGTGCTAGTGGTTTGGTACAACTAGGGGGTAAGGCTTTCTTT.

The rearrangement uses TRBV15 and TRBJ2-7; 13 nucleotides match TRBD2. The CDR3 extends over 15 amino acids. Germline-derived CDR1 and CDR2 are LNHNV and YYDKDF (reference sequence). The J segment lost 4 bases and the V segment lost 1 base, leaving 1 base of the junction unmatched. The CDR3 DNA sequence: TGTGCCACCAGCAGAGGGACTAGCGGGGGTTACGAGCAGTACTTC. Translated, it gives CATSRGTSGGYEQYF.

This clone was counted a single time. This rearrangement joins TRBV6-5 to TRBJ1-2; D possibly corresponds to TRBD1 (6 bases). Trimming left V 2 bases short and J 5 bases short, with 12 bases between. The CDR3 runs 14 residues. The germline V gene has CDR1 MNHEY and CDR2 SVGAGI. The CDR3 reads CASSYRTAGYGYTF. The CDR3 DNA reads as TGTGCCAGCAGTTACCGGACAGCGGGGTATGGCTACACCTTC.

This clone was found a few times. The chain carries TRBV7-9 and TRBJ1-3; D is perhaps TRBD1 (6 bases). The CDR3 has 15 residues. Germline CDR1 reads SEHNR; CDR2 reads FQNEAQ (reference sequence). V was shortened by 5 bases and J by 4 bases, with 15 bases between the two germline ends. CDR3 in DNA: TGTGCCAGCAGCCATCACTACAGGGAAGGAAACACCATATATTTT. Its protein product is CASSHHYREGNTIYF. The variable domain in full, with the rest retrieved from reference TRBV7-9 and TRBJ1-3, is DTGVSQNPRHKITKRGQNVTFRCDPISEHNRLYWYRQTLGQGPEFLTYFQNEAQLEKSRLLSDRFSAERPKGSFSTLEIQRTEQGDSAMYLCASSHHYREGNTIYFGEGSWLTVV.

The gene calls are TRBV24-1 and TRBJ2-3; 9 nucleotides match TRBD1. Germline lookup yields CDR1 KGHDR and CDR2 SFDVKD. The V segment lost 4 bases and the J segment 5 bases; nucleotides outside the gene matches: 3. The CDR3 spans 14 residues. CDR3 sequence reads: CATSESGQGDTQYF. The CDR3 nucleotides are TGTGCCACCAGTGAATCGGGACAGGGAGATACGCAGTATTTT.

This chain uses TRBV7-8 with TRBJ1-5; D ambiguous. The V gene's germline CDR1 is SGHVS and CDR2 FQNEAQ. CDR3 length: 14 amino acids. V lost 1 base, J lost 6 bases, and 10 bases lay in between. The CDR3 sequence is CASSLGYSGQPQHF. The CDR3 region has the DNA TGTGCCAGCAGCTTAGGATACAGCGGTCAGCCCCAGCATTTT.

This rearrangement joins TRBV2 to TRBJ1-5; tentative D call: TRBD1 (5 bases). The germline gives CDR1 SNHLY, CDR2 FYNNEI. The length of the CDR3 is 13 residues. Trimming cost V 8 bases and J 3 bases, with 11 bases left between them. The CDR3 spells CASGGENNQPQHF. The CDR3 bases are TGTGCCAGCGGGGGGGAGAACAATCAGCCCCAGCATTTT.

The V gene is TRBV5-1, the J gene TRBJ2-1; the match to TRBD2 covers 11 bases. The CDR3 is 15 amino acids. V shed 0 bases and J 5 bases; nucleotides not matched to a gene: 1. In germline, CDR1 is SGHRS, CDR2 YFSETQ. DNA of the CDR3: TGCGCCAGCAGCTTGGGACTAGCGGGGAACAATGAGCAGTTCTTC. It is translated as CASSLGLAGNNEQFF.

In its sample, this clone was seen a few times. CDR3 residues: CASGVNRGWNTGELFF. CDR3 nucleotide sequence: TGTGCTAGTGGTGTAAACAGGGGTTGGAACACCGGGGAGCTGTTTTTT. The chain links TRBV12-5 to TRBJ2-2; 7 bases line up with TRBD1. Per germline, CDR1 LGHNT and CDR2 FRNRAP. V lost 5 bases, J lost 1 base, and 7 bases stayed unmatched. The CDR3 length is 16 residues.

The chain employs TRBV3-1 (or the pseudogene TRBV3-2) and TRBJ2-1; D gene unclear. Trimming took off 3 bases at V and 6 bases at J, with 6 bases between the two ends. Germline V gene sequence: CDR1 LGHDT, CDR2 YNNKEL (reference sequence). The CDR3 is 12 amino acids. The CDR3 DNA reads as TGTGCCAGCAGCCATACGAGCAATGAGCAGTTCTTC. The encoded protein is CASSHTSNEQFF.

V usage is TRBV14 and J usage is TRBJ1-6; TRBD1 might be the D (5 bases). The germline CDR1 and CDR2 sequences are SGHDN and FVKESK. There are 15 residues in the CDR3. V was cut by 1 base and J by 7 bases, with 11 bases left in between. This CDR3 is CASSQASGRNSPLHF. The CDR3 DNA follows: TGTGCCAGCAGCCAAGCGTCAGGGAGGAATTCACCCCTCCACTTT.

This CDR3 reads CASSPAGRRGPYNEQFF. DNA for the CDR3: TGTGCCAGCAGCCCCGCAGGGAGGCGGGGGCCCTACAATGAGCAGTTCTTC. V is TRBV11-2 and J is TRBJ2-1, with D tentatively TRBD2 (7 bases). V lost 5 bases, J lost 2 bases, and 19 bases lay in between. This CDR3 is 17 amino acids long. CDR1 and CDR2 (germline): SGHAT, FQNNGV.

The gene calls are TRBV11-2 and TRBJ2-7; 10 nucleotides agree with TRBD1. The CDR3 sequence is 15 residues long. Germline trimming cut 6 bases from V and 4 bases from J; bases unmatched to any gene: 9. The germline V gene has CDR1 SGHAT and CDR2 FQNNGV. DNA of the CDR3: TGTGCCAGCAGTCCAGGGACAGGGGTTTCGTACGAGCAGTACTTC. It specifies CASSPGTGVSYEQYF.

This clone has only one observation. The chain links TRBV2 to TRBJ2-7, with 12 bases matching TRBD2. This CDR3 region has 16 residues. Germline assignment: CDR1 SNHLY and CDR2 FYNNEI. The ends lost 7 bases at V and 0 bases at J; junction bases unmatched: 7. The CDR3 spells CASTRLAGATSYEQYF. CDR3 sequence (DNA): TGTGCCAGCACTCGACTAGCGGGGGCGACCTCCTACGAGCAGTACTTC. The full variable domain, its missing parts supplied by reference TRBV2 and TRBJ2-7, is EPEVTQTPSHQVTQMGQEVILRCVPISNHLYFYWYRQILGQKVEFLVSFYNNEISEKSEIFDDQFSVERPDGSNFTLKIRSTKLEDSAMYFCASTRLAGATSYEQYFGPGTRLTVT.

The CDR3 spells CASSEAPLSLFEQYF. DNA for the CDR3: TGTGCCAGCAGTGAAGCTCCCCTGTCCTTGTTCGAGCAGTACTTC. The chain joins TRBV6-1 to TRBJ2-7; D is ambiguous. This CDR3 contains 15 residues. V gave up 0 bases and J gave up 6 bases, with 15 bases separating them. Germline V lookup: CDR1 MNHNS, CDR2 SASEGT.

The chain joins TRBV6-6 to TRBJ1-1; tentative D call: TRBD1 (6 bases). The CDR3 has 13 amino acids. Between the trimmed V and J ends, which lost 3 bases and 11 bases, there was a span of 16 bases. Germline loops: CDR1 MNHNY, CDR2 SVGAGI (reference sequence). The CDR3 DNA sequence: TGTGCCAGCAGTTATGAAACGTACAGGGAGGCTTTCTTT. Its protein is CASSYETYREAFF.